The following is a T cell receptor beta chain sequence with its context. These data belong to a study of blood T cell repertoires in COVID-19. The wider study: Spain, Italy and the United States supplied samples that represented acute and convalescent COVID-19.

Germline CDR1 and CDR2: SNHLY and FYNNEI. V shed 4 bases, J shed 6 bases, and the junction held 6 bases outside the gene matches. This CDR3 is built from 15 residues. Original analysis: Amplification with reference gene primers provided the estimates of nucleated cell counts. Profiled with immunoSEQ multiplex PCR; TCRdb holds only in-frame clones, not every one. Clone size and the V and J calls come from that table; the DNA yielded D and trimming. This repertoire shows some 460,000 clones, about nine tenths found once; its top ten account for roughly 0.7%. In terms of age and location, participants ranged from roughly 18 to 90 years and lived in approximately 24 US areas.

The sequence was obtained from a woman between 18 and 29 years old who had recovered from COVID-19. The rearrangement links TRBV2 to TRBJ1-4; 9 positions agree with TRBD1. Material for sequencing was PBMCs or T cells enriched from blood (not recorded which). CDR3 nucleotides: TGTGCCAGCAGTGTGTTGGGACAGGGAGATGAAAAACTGTTTTTT. It translates to CASSVLGQGDEKLFF.